These 29 T cell receptor beta chains were sequenced from one sample in a study of cytomegalovirus exposure and HLA in healthy donors. The PCR employed 60 Vbeta primers together with 13 Jbeta primers. Method: immunoSEQ multiplex PCR; TCRdb's copy keeps in-frame clones and lacks some. The table lists under 150,000 clones, 81% of them singletons. The sequenced sample consisted of PBMCs. The receptors derive from a man aged 18 to 29 in good health and CMV-seronegative.

V is TRBV7-7 and J is TRBJ2-7; 9 nucleotides line up with TRBD1. V lost 5 bases and J lost 3; bases outside the gene matches: 5. This CDR3 is built from 14 residues. Per the germline V gene, CDR1 is SSHAT and CDR2 is FNYEAQ (reference sequence). CDR3 nucleotides: TGTGCCAGCAGCGAGGGACAGGGAGGCTACGAGCAGTACTTC. Its protein product is CASSEGQGGYEQYF.

The V and J genes are TRBV19 and TRBJ2-7; D is perhaps TRBD1 (5 bases). V was cut by 3 bases and J by 2 bases, with 14 bases left in between. This CDR3 is built from 15 residues. Germline-derived CDR1 and CDR2 are LNHDA and SQIVND (reference sequence). CDR3 nucleotide sequence: TGTGCCAGTAGTATGCGGAGCAGGGATCCCTACGAGCAGTACTTC. Its translation: CASSMRSRDPYEQYF. The full variable domain, its missing parts supplied by reference TRBV19 and TRBJ2-7, is DGGITQSPKYLFRKEGQNVTLSCEQNLNHDAMYWYRQDPGQGLRLIYYSQIVNDFQKGDIAEGYSVSREKKESFPLTVTSAQKNPTAFYLCASSMRSRDPYEQYFGPGTRLTVT.

This clone was detected a few times. The gene calls are TRBV18 and TRBJ2-5; TRBD1 matches at 10 bases. Germline CDR1 is KGHSH and CDR2 is LQKENI. V lost 5 bases to trimming and J lost 6 bases; unmatched junction nucleotides: 12. This CDR3 is built from 16 residues. The CDR3 bases are TGTGCCAGCTCAAAGTTGTTGGGACAGGGGAAGAAGACCCAGTACTTC. It is translated as CASSKLLGQGKKTQYF.

This chain connects TRBV5-4 to TRBJ1-2, with D tentatively TRBD1 (6 bases). This CDR3 region has 14 residues. V gave up 4 bases and J gave up 6 bases, with 16 bases separating them. CDR1 is SGHNT, CDR2 YYREEE, per germline (reference sequence). CDR3 protein: CASSPPRGADGYTF. CDR3 DNA: TGTGCCAGCAGCCCCCCTCGGGGGGCGGATGGCTACACCTTC.

The rearrangement joins TRBV27 to TRBJ2-7, with 7 bases that match TRBD1. Germline CDR1 is MNHEY and CDR2 is SMNVEV (reference sequence). CDR3 length: 14 amino acids. V lost 6 bases, J lost 5 bases, and 10 bases stayed unmatched. The CDR3 DNA sequence: TGTGCCAGCAGCACTATTGACAGGGCCCACGAGCAGTACTTC. Protein sequence: CASSTIDRAHEQYF.

This chain uses TRBV6-4 with TRBJ2-2, with 8 bases identical to TRBD2. The CDR3 runs to 15 residues. CDR1 is MRHNA and CDR2 is SNTAGT in the germline V gene. V trimming: 3 bases; J trimming: 6 bases; junction bases outside the gene matches: 6. The CDR3 DNA sequence: TGTGCCAGCAGTGAAAGTAGCGGGGCGCCCGGGGAGCTGTTTTTT. Amino acids: CASSESSGAPGELFF.

This clone showed up just once. This chain joins TRBV25-1 and TRBJ2-5; a weak D match, TRBD1 (5 bases). The germline V and J ends were trimmed by 5 bases and 5 bases, with 12 bases remaining between them. The CDR3 is made up of 13 amino acids. Per germline, CDR1 MGHDK and CDR2 SYGVNS. The CDR3 region is CASSHGARETQYF. In nucleotides, the CDR3 is TGTGCCAGCAGTCATGGGGCACGCGAGACCCAGTACTTC.

The V call is TRBV6-4, the J call TRBJ2-5, with D possibly matching TRBD1 (5 bases). The CDR3 length is 13 residues. Germline CDR1 is MRHNA and CDR2 is SNTAGT. Trimming removed 7 bases from V and 4 bases from J, with 13 bases in between. The CDR3 protein is CASNPSQGETQYF. CDR3 DNA: TGTGCCAGCAACCCCTCCCAGGGAGAGACCCAGTACTTC.

This clone was picked up a small number of times. The chain couples TRBV28 to TRBJ1-2; 8 bases are shared with TRBD1. CDR1 is MDHEN, CDR2 SYDVKM, per germline. The CDR3 covers 15 residues. V dropped 5 bases and J dropped 5; count of bases not matched to a gene: 10. CDR3 coding DNA: TGTGCCAGCAGTCCAGACAGGGGTACTCGGTATGGCTACACCTTC. Translated, it gives CASSPDRGTRYGYTF.

The chain combines TRBV19 with TRBJ2-4; D not resolved. CDR3 length: 14 residues. Germline lookup yields CDR1 LNHDA and CDR2 SQIVND (reference sequence). Trimming removed 10 bases from V and 0 bases from J, with 13 bases in between. The CDR3 bases are TGTGCCACCTCCCTTAGTCCAGCCAAAAACATTCAGTACTTC. Translated: CATSLSPAKNIQYF.

In regard to this clone: One junction end disagrees with the germline gene, perhaps due to a read error. The chain combines TRBV7-9 with TRBJ1-5, with no clear D. This CDR3 is built from 12 residues. Germline V gives CDR1 SEHNR, CDR2 FQNEAQ (reference sequence). CDR3: CSSSLYIQPQHF. The CDR3 DNA reads TGTTCCAGCAGCTTATATATTCAGCCCCAGCATTTT.

This chain connects TRBV6-4 to TRBJ1-1; TRBD1 agrees at 9 bases. V lost 0 bases and J lost 7; bases outside the gene matches: 6. The CDR3 consists of 15 residues. Germline CDR1 and CDR2: MRHNA and SNTAGT. Here the CDR3 DNA reads TGTGCCAGCAGTGACTCTACAGGGGGCATTGGTGAAGCTTTCTTT. Its translation is CASSDSTGGIGEAFF.

The CDR3 DNA follows: TGTGCCAGCAGCCCGGACAGGGGCCCCACTGAAGCTTTCTTT. Translated, it gives CASSPDRGPTEAFF. The chain links TRBV7-9 to TRBJ1-1, with 9 bases lining up with TRBD1. This CDR3 spans 14 amino acids. Trimming removed 5 bases from V and 4 bases from J; junction bases left unmatched: 5. Germline CDR1 reads SEHNR; CDR2 reads FQNEAQ (reference sequence).

The gene calls are TRBV15 and TRBJ1-2; D remains unclear. Germline CDR1 is LNHNV and CDR2 is YYDKDF (reference sequence). The CDR3 loop spans 14 amino acids. V shed 1 base and J shed 2 bases, with 8 bases lying between them. The CDR3 is CATSRGRLNYGYTF. For the CDR3, the DNA is TGTGCCACCAGCAGAGGCAGGTTAAACTATGGCTACACCTTC.

Remarks on this clone: A junction boundary mismatches the germline segment, possibly from a read error. The V call is TRBV15, the J call TRBJ2-4; 10 bases fit TRBD1. The CDR3 extends over 16 amino acids. CDR1 and CDR2 (germline): LNHNV, YYDKDF (reference sequence). CDR3 in DNA: TGTGCCACCAGCAGAGGAGGGACAGGGGCCAGAAACATTCAGTACTTC. Its protein product is CATSRGGTGARNIQYF.

The rearrangement links TRBV6-5 to TRBJ1-2; D gene unclear. The ends were cut back, 0 bases at V and 8 bases at J, with 10 bases in the middle. The germline V gene has CDR1 MNHEY and CDR2 SVGAGI. CDR3 length: 13 residues. This CDR3 is CASSYSPSSGYTF. In DNA form, the CDR3 reads TGTGCCAGCAGTTACTCCCCCTCTTCGGGCTACACCTTC.

V usage is TRBV4-1 and J usage is TRBJ1-4; D perhaps matches TRBD1 (6 bases). CDR1 is MGHRA and CDR2 is YSYEKL in the germline V gene. The CDR3 runs to 15 residues. V lost 4 bases and J lost 8, with 17 bases in between. The CDR3 coding sequence is TGCGCCAGCAGCCCTCGGGACAACCAGGAGGAAAAACTGTTTTTT. It translates to CASSPRDNQEEKLFF.

The chain uses TRBV4-1 and TRBJ1-6, with a weak D call TRBD1 (5 bases). Trimming took off 1 base at V and 9 bases at J, with 10 bases between the two ends. CDR3 length equals 14 residues. In germline, CDR1 is MGHRA, CDR2 YSYEKL. In nucleotides, the CDR3 is TGCGCCAGCAGCCAAGGGGGCATGGGTTCACCCCTCCACTTT. The encoded protein is CASSQGGMGSPLHF.

The V gene is TRBV7-9, the J gene TRBJ2-7; 12 positions match TRBD1. From germline, CDR1 is SEHNR and CDR2 FQNEAQ (reference sequence). The CDR3 totals 17 residues. Trimming cost V 0 bases and J 4 bases; bases outside gene matches: 7. CDR3 bases: TGTGCCAGCAGCTTAGCCTCCGGGACAGGGGGCGGGTACGAGCAGTACTTC. This codes for CASSLASGTGGGYEQYF.

This clone is labeled medium-sized. The V and J genes are TRBV27 and TRBJ2-7; TRBD1 matches 7 bases. J gave up 0 bases and V 8 bases, and 4 bases lay outside the gene matches. The CDR3 totals 13 residues. The germline V gene has CDR1 MNHEY and CDR2 SMNVEV (reference sequence). CDR3 sequence (DNA): TGTGCCAGCTCTGACAGGGTCTCCTACGAGCAGTACTTC. Amino acid sequence: CASSDRVSYEQYF.

V is TRBV7-9 and J is TRBJ2-5; the D gene is possibly TRBD1 (6 bases). Germline values: CDR1 SEHNR, CDR2 FQNEAQ (reference sequence). V dropped 1 base and J dropped 3 bases, with 12 bases sitting between them. This CDR3 comprises 15 residues. CDR3 protein: CASSLVVGAEETQYF. The DNA of the CDR3 is TGTGCCAGCAGCTTAGTGGTGGGGGCTGAAGAGACCCAGTACTTC.

This chain joins TRBV2 and TRBJ2-1; 9 bases map to TRBD1. V was pared by 5 bases and J by 4 bases, with 6 bases of the junction left unmatched. This CDR3 contains 15 residues. Germline CDR1 is SNHLY and CDR2 is FYNNEI. CDR3 sequence: CASSRGTGTYNEQFF. CDR3 nucleotides: TGTGCCAGCAGTAGGGGGACAGGGACGTACAATGAGCAGTTCTTC. The whole variable domain, filled in from reference TRBV2 and TRBJ2-1, reads EPEVTQTPSHQVTQMGQEVILRCVPISNHLYFYWYRQILGQKVEFLVSFYNNEISEKSEIFDDQFSVERPDGSNFTLKIRSTKLEDSAMYFCASSRGTGTYNEQFFGPGTRLTVL.

The V gene is TRBV19, the J gene TRBJ2-3; TRBD2 matches 8 bases. Germline trimming cut 5 bases from V and 2 bases from J; bases unmatched to any gene: 12. The CDR3 consists of 17 residues. Germline CDR1 LNHDA, CDR2 SQIVND (reference sequence). Here the CDR3 reads CASSPPGRGALTDTQYF. CDR3 nucleotides: TGTGCCAGTAGTCCCCCGGGGCGGGGGGCCCTCACAGATACGCAGTATTTT.

This clone was recorded once. This sequence joins TRBV4-3 and TRBJ1-1, with 9 bases matching TRBD1. The CDR3 covers 16 residues. Germline-derived CDR1 and CDR2 are LGHNA and YSLEER. The ends lost 0 bases at V and 2 bases at J; junction bases unmatched: 4. Here the CDR3 DNA reads TGCGCCAGCAGCCAAGATCCGGGACAGGGTAACACTGAAGCTTTCTTT. Its protein product is CASSQDPGQGNTEAFF.

This clone has only a few counts. This chain connects TRBV19 to TRBJ1-2; possible D gene TRBD1, 6 bases. V shed 5 bases and J shed 6 bases, with 19 bases lying between them. CDR1 LNHDA and CDR2 SQIVND come from the germline V gene (reference sequence). The CDR3 spans 15 residues. The chain's CDR3 is CASSARQEDVNGYTF. CDR3 sequence (DNA): TGTGCCAGTAGTGCGCGACAGGAAGATGTAAATGGCTACACCTTC.

V and J are TRBV9 and TRBJ2-3, with 16 bases aligning to TRBD2. The ends lost 0 bases at V and 6 bases at J; junction bases unmatched: 1. Germline V gives CDR1 SGDLS, CDR2 YYNGEE. The CDR3 is made up of 16 amino acids. Written as DNA, the CDR3 is TGTGCCAGCAGCGTAGCGGGACTAGCGGGGGGGGATACGCAGTATTTT. It specifies CASSVAGLAGGDTQYF.

The chain links TRBV19 to TRBJ1-5; the D gene is possibly TRBD1 (6 bases). With 3 bases removed from V and 6 bases from J, the gap between germline ends came to 9 bases. The CDR3 contains 13 residues. Germline V gene lookup returns CDR1 LNHDA and CDR2 SQIVND (reference sequence). The CDR3 loop is CASSIGGAQPQHF. The CDR3 DNA is TGTGCCAGTAGTATCGGGGGGGCTCAGCCCCAGCATTTT.

This clone has more than one count but fewer than ten. This rearrangement joins TRBV5-1 to TRBJ1-1; D gene ambiguous. Trimming shortened V by 5 bases and J by 0 bases, and 5 bases separated the two germline ends. The CDR3 spans 12 residues. Germline-derived CDR1 and CDR2 are SGHRS and YFSETQ. DNA for the CDR3: TGCGCCAGCAGATCTCTGAACACTGAAGCTTTCTTT. Translated, it gives CASRSLNTEAFF.

The chain links TRBV6-5 to TRBJ1-1, with D unclear. V dropped 2 bases and J dropped 1 base, with 8 bases sitting between them. Germline assignment: CDR1 MNHEY and CDR2 SVGAGI. CDR3 length: 14 amino acids. The CDR3 loop reads CASSYAVENTEAFF. DNA of the CDR3: TGTGCCAGCAGTTACGCAGTTGAGAACACTGAAGCTTTCTTT.